This T cell receptor (beta chain) originates from a study of blood T cell repertoires in COVID-19 (dated by TCRdb to 2018 to 2021). Turning to the overall study: Samples from collaborators originated in the United States, Italy and Spain and spanned both the acute and convalescent phases of COVID-19. The dataset comprised deeply sampled blood TCRbeta repertoires from subjects exposed to, actively infected with, or recovered from COVID-19. Sample metadata almost always included a de-identified subject ID, COVID-19 status, age in years and sex. The material from the prospective study consisted of cDNA or gDNA derived from T cells, B-cell-depleted T cells, or PBMCs. Where available, HLA class I and class II types were obtained from metadata supplied by the sample provider rather than from assay-based typing. The repertoires were made available in a free public database intended to serve as a resource for research on the immune response to SARS-CoV-2. The samples were drawn from the first 160 participants of the ongoing ImmuneRACE study and from about 1,200 subjects provided by 6 global collaborators.

TCRbeta CDR3 regions were amplified from genomic DNA by means of the immunoSEQ Assay, a bias-controlled multiplex PCR. The paper's data handling went like this. The number of nucleated cells in each sample was estimated from the amplification of reference gene primers within the assay. To quantify the absolute abundance of each unique TCRbeta CDR3 rearrangement, sequence reads were collapsed and filtered. For each sample, productive Simpson clonality was calculated by taking the square root of Simpson's diversity index across productive rearrangements. TCRdb took this table from immuneACCESS and kept in-frame rearrangements with V and J called. Such tables lack part of the clones; where checked against another copy, unresolved V genes explain under half of the gap, and the rest is unexplained. The V and J calls and clone size are taken from that table; D and trimming were inferred from the DNA. The sample profile shows under 250,000 clones; roughly 84% of them were found once. The ten biggest clones cover around 3% of the sample.

The research as a whole found: Clinical and demographic metadata were provided uncurated, with the amount varying by source and participant.

Comment on this clone: This receptor's antigen is unknown. The input lacks base qualities; no much larger clone sits a single base away.

A second Seattle source provided samples from volunteer blood donors who had recovered from COVID-19. Collaborating institutions collected whole blood in K2EDTA tubes following their own protocols. For TCRbeta analysis, collaborators shipped samples as frozen whole blood, isolated PBMCs, or DNA extracted from either of those sample types. V is pruned by 3 bases and J by 5 bases, leaving 5 bases of the junction without a gene match. The CDR3 measures 14 amino acids from cysteine to phenylalanine. The entry retains the CDR3 DNA only, 42 bases that are in frame from base 1. As encoded in the germline V gene, CDR1 is SGHRS while CDR2 is YFSETQ.

The sequence derives from a man aged 50-60 years who had recovered from COVID-19. The specimen sequenced was peripheral blood. Here the chain combines TRBV5-1 and TRBJ2-5; TRBD1 agrees with 9 junctional bases. The CDR3 reads CASSSTGGWETQYF. DNA sequence: TGCGCCAGCAGCTCAACAGGGGGCTGGGAGACCCAGTACTTC.